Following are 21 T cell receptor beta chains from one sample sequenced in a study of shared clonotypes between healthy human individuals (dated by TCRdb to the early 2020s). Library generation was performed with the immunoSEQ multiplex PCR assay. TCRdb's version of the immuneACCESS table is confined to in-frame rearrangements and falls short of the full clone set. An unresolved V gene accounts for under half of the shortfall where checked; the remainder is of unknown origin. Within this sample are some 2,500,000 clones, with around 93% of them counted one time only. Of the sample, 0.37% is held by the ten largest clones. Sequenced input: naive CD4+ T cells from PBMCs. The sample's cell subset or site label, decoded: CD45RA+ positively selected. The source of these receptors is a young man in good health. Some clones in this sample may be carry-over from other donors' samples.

In nucleotides, the CDR3 is TGTGCTAGTCTGAACACAGATACGCAGTATTTT. It translates to CASLNTDTQYF. The J gene is TRBJ2-3, the V gene TRBV10-3; D call uncertain. Germline V gives CDR1 ENHRY, CDR2 SYGVKD. The CDR3 covers 11 residues.

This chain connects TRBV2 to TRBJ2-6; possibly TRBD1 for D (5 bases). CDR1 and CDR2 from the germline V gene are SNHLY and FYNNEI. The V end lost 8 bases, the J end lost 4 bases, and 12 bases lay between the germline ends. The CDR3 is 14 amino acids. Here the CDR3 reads CASSDSTGANVLTF. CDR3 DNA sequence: TGTGCCAGCTCAGACAGTACCGGGGCCAACGTCCTGACTTTC.

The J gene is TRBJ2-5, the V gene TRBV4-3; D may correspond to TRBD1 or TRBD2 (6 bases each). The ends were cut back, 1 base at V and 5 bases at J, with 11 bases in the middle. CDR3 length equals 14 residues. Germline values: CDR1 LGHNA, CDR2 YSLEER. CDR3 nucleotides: TGCGCCAGCAGCCAAGGCAGGGGAGGCGAGACCCAGTACTTC. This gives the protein CASSQGRGGETQYF.

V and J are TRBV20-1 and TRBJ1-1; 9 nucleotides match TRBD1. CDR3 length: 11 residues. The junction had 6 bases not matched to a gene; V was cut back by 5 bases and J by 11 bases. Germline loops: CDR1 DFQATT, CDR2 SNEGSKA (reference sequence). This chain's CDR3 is CSAGDREDAFF. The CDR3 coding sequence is TGCAGTGCTGGGGACAGGGAGGACGCTTTCTTT.

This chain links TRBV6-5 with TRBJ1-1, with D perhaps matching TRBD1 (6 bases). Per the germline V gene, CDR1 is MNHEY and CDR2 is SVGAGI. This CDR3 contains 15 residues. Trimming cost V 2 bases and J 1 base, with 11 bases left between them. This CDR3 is CASSYPLGANTEAFF. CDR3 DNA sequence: TGTGCCAGCAGTTACCCGCTGGGGGCGAACACTGAAGCTTTCTTT.

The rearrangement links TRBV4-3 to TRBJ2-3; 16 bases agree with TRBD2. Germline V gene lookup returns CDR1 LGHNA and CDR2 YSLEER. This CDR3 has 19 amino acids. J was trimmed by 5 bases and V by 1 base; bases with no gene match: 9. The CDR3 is CASSQVGGLAGGQEDTQYF. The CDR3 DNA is TGCGCCAGCAGCCAAGTTGGGGGACTAGCGGGAGGGCAGGAAGATACGCAGTATTTT.

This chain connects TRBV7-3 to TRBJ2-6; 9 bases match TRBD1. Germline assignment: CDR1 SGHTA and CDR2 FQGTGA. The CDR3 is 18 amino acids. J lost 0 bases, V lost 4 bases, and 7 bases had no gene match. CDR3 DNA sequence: TGTGCCAGCAGCTGGAGGACAGGGGAGGGCTCTGGGGCCAACGTCCTGACTTTC. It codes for CASSWRTGEGSGANVLTF.

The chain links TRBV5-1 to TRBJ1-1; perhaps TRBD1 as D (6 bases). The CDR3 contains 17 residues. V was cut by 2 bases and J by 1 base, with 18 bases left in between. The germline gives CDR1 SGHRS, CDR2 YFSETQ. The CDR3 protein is CASSFVPRGGPNTEAFF. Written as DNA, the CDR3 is TGCGCCAGCAGCTTTGTCCCCCGGGGGGGCCCGAACACTGAAGCTTTCTTT.

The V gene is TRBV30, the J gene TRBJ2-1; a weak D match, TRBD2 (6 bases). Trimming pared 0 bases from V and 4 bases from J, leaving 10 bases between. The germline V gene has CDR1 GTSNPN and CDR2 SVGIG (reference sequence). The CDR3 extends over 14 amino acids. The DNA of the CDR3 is TGTGCCTGGAGTGTTGGAGGGTTTTACAATGAGCAGTTCTTC. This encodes CAWSVGGFYNEQFF.

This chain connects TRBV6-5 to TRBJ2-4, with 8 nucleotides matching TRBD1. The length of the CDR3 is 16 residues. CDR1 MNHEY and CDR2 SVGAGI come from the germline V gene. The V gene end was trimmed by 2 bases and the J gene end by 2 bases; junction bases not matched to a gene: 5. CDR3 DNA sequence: TGTGCCAGCAGTTACCTCACAGGGGGTCCCAAAAACATTCAGTACTTC. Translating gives CASSYLTGGPKNIQYF.

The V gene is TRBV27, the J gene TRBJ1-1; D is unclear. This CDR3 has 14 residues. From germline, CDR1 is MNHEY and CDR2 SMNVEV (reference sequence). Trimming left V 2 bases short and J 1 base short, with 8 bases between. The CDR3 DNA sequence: TGTGCCAGCAGTTTAAACTTCAGGAACACTGAAGCTTTCTTT. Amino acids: CASSLNFRNTEAFF.

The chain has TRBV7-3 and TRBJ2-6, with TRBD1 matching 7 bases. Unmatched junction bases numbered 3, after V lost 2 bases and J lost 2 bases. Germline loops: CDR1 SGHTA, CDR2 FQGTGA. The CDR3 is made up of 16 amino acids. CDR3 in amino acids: CASSLGDRAGANVLTF. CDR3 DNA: TGTGCCAGCAGCTTAGGCGACAGGGCTGGGGCCAACGTCCTGACTTTC.

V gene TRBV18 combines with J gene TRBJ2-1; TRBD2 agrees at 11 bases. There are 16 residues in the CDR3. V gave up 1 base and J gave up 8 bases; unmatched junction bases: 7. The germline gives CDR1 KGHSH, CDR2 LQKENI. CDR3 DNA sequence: TGTGCCAGCTCACCACAGAGGACTAGCGGGCTCTATGAGCAGTTCTTC. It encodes CASSPQRTSGLYEQFF.

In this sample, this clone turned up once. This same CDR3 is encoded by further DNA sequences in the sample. The chain's CDR3 is CAISVGGNTEAFF. The CDR3 DNA is TGTGCCATCAGTGTGGGAGGGAACACTGAAGCTTTCTTT. The chain joins TRBV10-3 to TRBJ1-1; D is unclear. Trimming took 4 bases from V and 1 from J, leaving 7 bases between them. There are 13 residues in the CDR3. Germline V gene sequence: CDR1 ENHRY, CDR2 SYGVKD.

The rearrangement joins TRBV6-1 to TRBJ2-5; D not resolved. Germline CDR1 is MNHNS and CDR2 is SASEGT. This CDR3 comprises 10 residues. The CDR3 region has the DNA TGTGGGTCAGCCGAAGAGACCCAGTACTTC. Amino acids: CGSAEETQYF.

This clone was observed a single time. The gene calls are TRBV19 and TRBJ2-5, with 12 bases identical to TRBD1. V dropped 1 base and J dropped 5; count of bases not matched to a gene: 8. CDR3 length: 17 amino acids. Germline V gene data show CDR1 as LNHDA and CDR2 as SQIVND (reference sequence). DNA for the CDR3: TGTGCCAGTAGTATAGGTTTGGGACAGGGGGCGCGTGAGACCCAGTACTTC. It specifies CASSIGLGQGARETQYF. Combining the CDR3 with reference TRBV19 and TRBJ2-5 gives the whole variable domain DGGITQSPKYLFRKEGQNVTLSCEQNLNHDAMYWYRQDPGQGLRLIYYSQIVNDFQKGDIAEGYSVSREKKESFPLTVTSAQKNPTAFYLCASSIGLGQGARETQYFGPGTRLLVL.

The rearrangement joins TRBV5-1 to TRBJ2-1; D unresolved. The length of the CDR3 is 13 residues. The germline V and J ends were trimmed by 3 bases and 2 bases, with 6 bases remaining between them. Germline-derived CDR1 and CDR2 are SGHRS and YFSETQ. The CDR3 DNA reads TGCGCCAGCAGCTCAGAACCCTACAATGAGCAGTTCTTC. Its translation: CASSSEPYNEQFF.

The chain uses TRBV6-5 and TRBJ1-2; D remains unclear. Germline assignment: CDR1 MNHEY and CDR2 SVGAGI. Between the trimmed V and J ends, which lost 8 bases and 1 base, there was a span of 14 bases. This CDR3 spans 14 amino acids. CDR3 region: CASGRTGLNYGYTF. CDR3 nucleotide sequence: TGTGCCAGCGGGCGGACCGGGCTTAACTATGGCTACACCTTC.

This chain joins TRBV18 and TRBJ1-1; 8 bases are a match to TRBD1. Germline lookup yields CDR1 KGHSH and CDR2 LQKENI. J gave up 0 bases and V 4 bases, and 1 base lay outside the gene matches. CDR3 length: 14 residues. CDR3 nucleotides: TGTGCCAGCTCACGGGACAGGCTGAACACTGAAGCTTTCTTT. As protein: CASSRDRLNTEAFF.

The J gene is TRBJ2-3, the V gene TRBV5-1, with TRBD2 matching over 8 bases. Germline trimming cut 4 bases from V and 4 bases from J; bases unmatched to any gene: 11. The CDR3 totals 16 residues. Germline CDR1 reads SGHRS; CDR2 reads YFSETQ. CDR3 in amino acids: CASSPRSSGRPDTQYF. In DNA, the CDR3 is TGCGCCAGCAGCCCGCGGAGCAGCGGGAGACCAGATACGCAGTATTTT.

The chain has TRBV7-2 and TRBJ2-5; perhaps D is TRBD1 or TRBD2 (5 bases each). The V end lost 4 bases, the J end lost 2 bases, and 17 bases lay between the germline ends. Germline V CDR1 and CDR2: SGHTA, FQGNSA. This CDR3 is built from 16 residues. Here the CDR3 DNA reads TGTGCCAGCAGCTCACGGGGCAGGAGTTTTCAAGAGACCCAGTACTTC. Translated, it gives CASSSRGRSFQETQYF.